This TCR beta chain was recovered during a study of T-cell memory formation after mild COVID-19. About the research overall: Largely donor-specific TCR clusters were found.

Study-wide points: Clones that contracted from day 15 to 85 were balanced CD4/CD8, while later expanders leaned CD4+. Day 37-peaking second-wave clones had unconfirmed SARS-CoV-2 specificity. The CD4+ clones that contracted clustered mainly within CM and EM, and the CD8+ clones concentrated in EMRA.

TCRdb passed the 5' RACE reads through MiXCR, listing each CDR3 protein once. The data contain fewer than 75,000 distinct CDR3 sequences, less than 15% of them singletons. Remarks on this clonotype: The antigen is not known.

V was clipped by 2 bases and J by 3 bases, with 16 bases between them. This CDR3 comprises 16 residues. Germline V gene sequence: CDR1 DFQATT, CDR2 SNEGSKA (reference sequence). Material: PBMCs or a T cell subset sorted from them (not recorded which). This rearrangement joins TRBV20-1 to TRBJ1-4; D not certain. This TCR was sampled from a man aged 18 to 30 who had mild COVID-19 (a few samples of this study predate the infection). Cell type and time point are not known. The CDR3 bases are TGCAGTGCTAGAAGCTCTTCAGGTTGGGCTAATGAAAAACTGTTTTTT. It translates to CSARSSSGWANEKLFF.